This record looks at one T cell receptor (beta chain) sequence and its context. The CDR3 runs 12 residues. V was trimmed by 6 bases and J by 9 bases, leaving 12 bases between them. Germline V gives CDR1 SGHTA, CDR2 FQGNSA. In the authors' methods: Researchers report that nucleated cell counts were estimated from reference gene primer amplification. Produced via immunoSEQ multiplex PCR; TCRdb's table is partial and in-frame only. V and J calls and clone size are given by that table; D and trimming were obtained from the DNA. The sample carries around 100,000 clones, 80% to 95% recorded once. This entry is derived from a study of blood T cell repertoires in COVID-19. Across the whole study: COVID-19 samples collected from the United States, Italy and Spain covered acute and convalescent phases. Nucleic acid was either cDNA or gDNA, and it came from T cells, B-cell-depleted T cells, or PBMCs.

The sequencing sample was made of peripheral blood. V gene TRBV7-2 combines with J gene TRBJ2-1; no firm D call. The source is a man between 50 and 59 years old with active COVID-19. The CDR3 DNA reads TGTGCCAGCAGTCCCGACTTCACTGAGCAGTTCTTC. Its protein product is CASSPDFTEQFF.